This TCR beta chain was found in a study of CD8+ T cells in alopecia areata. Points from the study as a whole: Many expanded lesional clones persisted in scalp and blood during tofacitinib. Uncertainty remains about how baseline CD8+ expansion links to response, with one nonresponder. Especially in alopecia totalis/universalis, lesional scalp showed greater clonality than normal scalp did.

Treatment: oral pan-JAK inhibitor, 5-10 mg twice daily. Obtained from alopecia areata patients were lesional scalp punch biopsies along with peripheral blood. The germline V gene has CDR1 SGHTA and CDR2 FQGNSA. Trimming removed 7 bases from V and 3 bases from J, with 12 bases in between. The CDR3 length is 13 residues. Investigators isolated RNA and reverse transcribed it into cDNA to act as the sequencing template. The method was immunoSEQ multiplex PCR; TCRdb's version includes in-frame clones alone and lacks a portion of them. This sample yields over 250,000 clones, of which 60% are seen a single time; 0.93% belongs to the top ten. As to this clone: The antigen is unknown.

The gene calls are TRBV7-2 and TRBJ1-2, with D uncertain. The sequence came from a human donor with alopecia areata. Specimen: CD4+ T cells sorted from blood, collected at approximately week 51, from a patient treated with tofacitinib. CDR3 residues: CASTFSFYYGYTF. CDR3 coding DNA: TGTGCCAGCACCTTCTCTTTTTACTATGGCTACACCTTC.